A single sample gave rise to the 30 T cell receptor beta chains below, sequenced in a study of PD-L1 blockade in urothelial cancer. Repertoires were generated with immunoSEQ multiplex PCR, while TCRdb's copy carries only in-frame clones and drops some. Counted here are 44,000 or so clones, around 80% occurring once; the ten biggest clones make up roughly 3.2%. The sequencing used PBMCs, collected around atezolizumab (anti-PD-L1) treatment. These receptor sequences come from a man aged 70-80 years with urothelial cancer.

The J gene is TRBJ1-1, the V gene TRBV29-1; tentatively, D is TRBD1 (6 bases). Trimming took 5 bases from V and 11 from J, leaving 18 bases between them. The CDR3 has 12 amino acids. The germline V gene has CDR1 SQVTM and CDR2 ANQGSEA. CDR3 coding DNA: TGCAGCGTTAGGTCAGGGGCGACCGTTGCTTTCTTT. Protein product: CSVRSGATVAFF.

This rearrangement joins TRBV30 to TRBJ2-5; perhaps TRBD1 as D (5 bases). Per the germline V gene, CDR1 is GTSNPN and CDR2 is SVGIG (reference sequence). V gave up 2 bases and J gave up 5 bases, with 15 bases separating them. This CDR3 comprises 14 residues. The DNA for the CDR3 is TGTGCCTGGAGTACCCGTTTGGGGCGGGAGACCCAGTACTTC. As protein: CAWSTRLGRETQYF.

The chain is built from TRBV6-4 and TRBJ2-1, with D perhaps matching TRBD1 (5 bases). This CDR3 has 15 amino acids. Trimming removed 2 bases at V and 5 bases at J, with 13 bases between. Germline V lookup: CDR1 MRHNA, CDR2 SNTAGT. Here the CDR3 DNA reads TGTGCCAGCAGTGACGGGGCAGGGTTAGACAATGAGCAGTTCTTC. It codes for CASSDGAGLDNEQFF.

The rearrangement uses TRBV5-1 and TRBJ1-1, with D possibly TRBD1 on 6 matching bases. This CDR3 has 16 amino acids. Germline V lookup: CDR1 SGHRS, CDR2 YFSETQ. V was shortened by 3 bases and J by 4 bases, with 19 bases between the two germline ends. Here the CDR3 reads CASSSFQPGVGTEAFF. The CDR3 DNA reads TGCGCCAGCAGCTCTTTCCAGCCAGGGGTGGGCACTGAAGCTTTCTTT.

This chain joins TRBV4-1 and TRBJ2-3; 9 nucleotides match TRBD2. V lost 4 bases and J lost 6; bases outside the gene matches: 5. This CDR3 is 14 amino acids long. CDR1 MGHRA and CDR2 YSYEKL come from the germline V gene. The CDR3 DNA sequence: TGCGCCAGCAGCCTGCGGGAGGGCCCCGATACGCAGTATTTT. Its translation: CASSLREGPDTQYF.

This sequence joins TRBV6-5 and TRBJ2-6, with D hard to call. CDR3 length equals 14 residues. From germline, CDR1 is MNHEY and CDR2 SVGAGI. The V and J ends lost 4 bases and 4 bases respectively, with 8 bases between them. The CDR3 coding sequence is TGTGCCAGCAGTTCTTCACTCGGGGCCAACGTCCTGACTTTC. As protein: CASSSSLGANVLTF.

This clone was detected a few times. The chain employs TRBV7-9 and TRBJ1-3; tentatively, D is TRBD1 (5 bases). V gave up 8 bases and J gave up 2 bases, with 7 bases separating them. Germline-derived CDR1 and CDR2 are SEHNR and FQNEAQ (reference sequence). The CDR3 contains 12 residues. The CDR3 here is CASGGAGNTIYF. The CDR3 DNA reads TGTGCCAGCGGGGGGGCTGGAAACACCATATATTTT.

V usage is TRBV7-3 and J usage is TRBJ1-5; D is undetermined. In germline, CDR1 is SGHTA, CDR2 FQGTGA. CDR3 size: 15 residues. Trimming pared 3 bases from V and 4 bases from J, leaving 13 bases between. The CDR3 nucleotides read TGTGCCAGCAGCTTGGTGGGCAGACAAAATCAGCCCCAGCATTTT. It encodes CASSLVGRQNQPQHF.

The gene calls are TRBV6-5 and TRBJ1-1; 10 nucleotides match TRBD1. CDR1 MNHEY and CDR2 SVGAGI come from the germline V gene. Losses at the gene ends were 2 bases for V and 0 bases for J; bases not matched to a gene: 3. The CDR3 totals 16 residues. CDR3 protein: CASSYGDRGLNTEAFF. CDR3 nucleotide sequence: TGTGCCAGCAGTTACGGGGACAGGGGTCTGAACACTGAAGCTTTCTTT.

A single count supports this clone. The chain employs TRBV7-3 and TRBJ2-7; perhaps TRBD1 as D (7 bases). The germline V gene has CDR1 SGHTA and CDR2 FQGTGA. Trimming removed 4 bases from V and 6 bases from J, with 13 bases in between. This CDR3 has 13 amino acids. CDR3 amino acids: CASSWTGGREQYF. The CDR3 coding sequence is TGTGCCAGCAGCTGGACAGGAGGGCGCGAGCAGTACTTC.

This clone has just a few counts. The DNA of the CDR3 is TGTGCCTGGAGTGTACAGGGGGCGCTAACACGGGCCATATATTTT. This translates into CAWSVQGALTRAIYF. The rearrangement links TRBV30 to TRBJ1-3; 9 bases line up with TRBD1. Per germline, CDR1 GTSNPN and CDR2 SVGIG (reference sequence). Trimming took 0 bases from V and 11 from J; bases not matched to a gene: 11. The CDR3 spans 15 residues.

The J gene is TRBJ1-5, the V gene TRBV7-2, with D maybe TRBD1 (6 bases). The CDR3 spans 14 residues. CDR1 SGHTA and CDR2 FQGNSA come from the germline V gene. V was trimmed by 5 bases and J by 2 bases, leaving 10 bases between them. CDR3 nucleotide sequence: TGTGCCAGCAGCCAAACAGGGCGCAATCAGCCCCAGCATTTT. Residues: CASSQTGRNQPQHF.

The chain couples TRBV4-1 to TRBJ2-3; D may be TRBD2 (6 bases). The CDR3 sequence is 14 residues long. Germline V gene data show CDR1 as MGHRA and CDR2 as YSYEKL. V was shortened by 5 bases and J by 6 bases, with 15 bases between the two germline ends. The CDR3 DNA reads TGCGCCAGCAGCAGCGCCCTAGGGAGGGATACGCAGTATTTT. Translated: CASSSALGRDTQYF.

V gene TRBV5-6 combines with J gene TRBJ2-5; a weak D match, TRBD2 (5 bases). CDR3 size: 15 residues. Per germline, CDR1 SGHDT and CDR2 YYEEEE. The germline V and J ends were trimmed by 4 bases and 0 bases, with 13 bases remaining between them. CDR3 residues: CASSPVRGYQETQYF. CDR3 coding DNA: TGTGCCAGCAGCCCGGTACGAGGGTACCAAGAGACCCAGTACTTC.

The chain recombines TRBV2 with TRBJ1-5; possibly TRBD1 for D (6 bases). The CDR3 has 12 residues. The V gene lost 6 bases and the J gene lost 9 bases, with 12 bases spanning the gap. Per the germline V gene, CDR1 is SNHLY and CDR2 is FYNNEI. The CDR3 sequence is CASSHRDLPQHF. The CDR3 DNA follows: TGTGCCAGCAGCCACAGGGATTTGCCCCAGCATTTT.

The CDR3 DNA reads as TGTGCCAGCAGCTATGGGACAGGGGGCGGATTGGGTACTGAAGCTTTCTTT. Translation gives CASSYGTGGGLGTEAFF. The chain employs TRBV7-2 and TRBJ1-1; 12 nucleotides line up with TRBD1. The CDR3 spans 17 residues. Germline CDR1 reads SGHTA; CDR2 reads FQGNSA. The ends lost 4 bases at V and 5 bases at J; junction bases unmatched: 11.

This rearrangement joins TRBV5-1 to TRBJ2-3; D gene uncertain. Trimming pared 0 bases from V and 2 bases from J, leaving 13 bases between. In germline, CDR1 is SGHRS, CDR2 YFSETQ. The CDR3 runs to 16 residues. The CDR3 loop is CASSLAPVLFTDTQYF. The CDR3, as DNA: TGCGCCAGCAGCTTGGCCCCAGTCCTTTTCACAGATACGCAGTATTTT.

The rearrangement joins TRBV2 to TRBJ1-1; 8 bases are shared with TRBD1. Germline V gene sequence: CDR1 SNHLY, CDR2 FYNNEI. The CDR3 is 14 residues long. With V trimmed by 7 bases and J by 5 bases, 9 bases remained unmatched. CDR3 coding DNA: TGTGCCAGCATTTCAGGGGGCACGAAGACTGAAGCTTTCTTT. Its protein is CASISGGTKTEAFF.

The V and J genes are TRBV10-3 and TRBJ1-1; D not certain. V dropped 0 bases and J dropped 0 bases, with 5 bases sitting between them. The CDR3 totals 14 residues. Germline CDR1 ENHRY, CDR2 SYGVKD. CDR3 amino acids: CAISESELNTEAFF. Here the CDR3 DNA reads TGTGCCATCAGTGAGTCGGAGCTGAACACTGAAGCTTTCTTT.

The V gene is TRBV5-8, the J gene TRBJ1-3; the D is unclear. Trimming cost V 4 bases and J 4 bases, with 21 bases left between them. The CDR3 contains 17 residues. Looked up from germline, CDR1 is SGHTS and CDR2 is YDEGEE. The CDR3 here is CASSHPNVGGDGNTIYF. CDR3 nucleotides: TGTGCCAGCAGCCACCCTAACGTTGGAGGAGACGGAAACACCATATATTTT.

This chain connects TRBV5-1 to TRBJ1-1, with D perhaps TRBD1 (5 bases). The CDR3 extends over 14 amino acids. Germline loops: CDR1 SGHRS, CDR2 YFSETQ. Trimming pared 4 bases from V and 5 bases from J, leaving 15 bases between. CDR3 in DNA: TGCGCCAGCAGCCAGGATCCAGGGTCTACTGAAGCTTTCTTT. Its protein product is CASSQDPGSTEAFF.

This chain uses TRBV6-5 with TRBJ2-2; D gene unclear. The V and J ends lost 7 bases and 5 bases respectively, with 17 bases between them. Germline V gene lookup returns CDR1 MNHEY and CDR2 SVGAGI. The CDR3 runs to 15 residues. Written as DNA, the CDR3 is TGTGCCAGCACCTCGGAGCCTTGGATTACCGGGGAGCTGTTTTTT. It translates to CASTSEPWITGELFF.

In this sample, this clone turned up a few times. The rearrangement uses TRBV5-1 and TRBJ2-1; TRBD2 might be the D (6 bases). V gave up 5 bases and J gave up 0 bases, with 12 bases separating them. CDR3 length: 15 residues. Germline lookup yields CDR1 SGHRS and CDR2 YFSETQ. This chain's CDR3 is CASRQDGGSYNEQFF. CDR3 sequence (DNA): TGCGCCAGCAGGCAGGACGGGGGCTCCTACAATGAGCAGTTCTTC.

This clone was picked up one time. The CDR3 sequence: CASSLDRGLDEQYF. In DNA, the CDR3 is TGTGCCAGCAGCTTGGACAGGGGGCTCGACGAGCAGTACTTC. V and J are TRBV9 and TRBJ2-7, with 11 bases fitting TRBD1. The CDR3 contains 14 residues. Germline V gives CDR1 SGDLS, CDR2 YYNGEE. V dropped 4 bases and J dropped 5; count of bases not matched to a gene: 5.

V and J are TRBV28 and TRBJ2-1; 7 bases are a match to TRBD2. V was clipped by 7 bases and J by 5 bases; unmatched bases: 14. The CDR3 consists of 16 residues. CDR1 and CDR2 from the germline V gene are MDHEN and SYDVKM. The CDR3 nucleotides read TGTGCCAGCACCCCATCTGGGGCTAGCGGAGACAATGAGCAGTTCTTC. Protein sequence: CASTPSGASGDNEQFF.

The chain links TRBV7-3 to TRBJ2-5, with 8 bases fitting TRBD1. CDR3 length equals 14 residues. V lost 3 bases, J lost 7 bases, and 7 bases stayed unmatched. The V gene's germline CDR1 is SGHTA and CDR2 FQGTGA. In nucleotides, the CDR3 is TGTGCCAGCAGCTTGACAGGGGTCGGTACGACCCAGTACTTC. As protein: CASSLTGVGTTQYF.

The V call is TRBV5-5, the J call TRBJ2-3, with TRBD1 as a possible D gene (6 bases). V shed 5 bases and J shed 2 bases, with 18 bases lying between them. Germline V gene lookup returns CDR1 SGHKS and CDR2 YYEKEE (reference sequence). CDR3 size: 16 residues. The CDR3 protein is CASSPLRTGNTDTQYF. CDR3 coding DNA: TGTGCCAGCAGTCCTTTACGAACAGGGAACACAGATACGCAGTATTTT. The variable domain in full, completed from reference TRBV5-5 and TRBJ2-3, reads DAGVTQSPTHLIKTRGQQVTLRCSPISGHKSVSWYQQVLGQGPQFIFQYYEKEERGRGNFPDRFSARQFPNYSSELNVNALLLGDSALYLCASSPLRTGNTDTQYFGPGTRLTVL.

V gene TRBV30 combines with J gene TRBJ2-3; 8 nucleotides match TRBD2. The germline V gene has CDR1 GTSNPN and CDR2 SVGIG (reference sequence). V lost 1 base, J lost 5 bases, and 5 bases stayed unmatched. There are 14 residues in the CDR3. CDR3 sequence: CAWSGGTRLDTQYF. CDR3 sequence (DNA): TGTGCCTGGAGTGGAGGGACTAGGTTAGATACGCAGTATTTT.

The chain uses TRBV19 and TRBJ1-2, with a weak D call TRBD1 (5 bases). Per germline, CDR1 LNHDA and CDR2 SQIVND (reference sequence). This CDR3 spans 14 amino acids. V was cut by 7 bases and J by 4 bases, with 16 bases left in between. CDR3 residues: CASTHPSGSYGYTF. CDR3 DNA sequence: TGTGCCAGTACCCACCCGTCAGGGTCCTATGGCTACACCTTC.

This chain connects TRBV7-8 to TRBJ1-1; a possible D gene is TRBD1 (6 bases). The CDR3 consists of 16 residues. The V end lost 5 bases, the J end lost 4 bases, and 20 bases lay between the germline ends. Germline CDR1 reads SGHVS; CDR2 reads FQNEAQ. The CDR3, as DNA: TGTGCCAGCAGCCTTACAGCGGGGAGGGGGGGCACTGAAGCTTTCTTT. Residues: CASSLTAGRGGTEAFF.